These T cell receptor beta chains were read from a single sample in a study of blood T cell repertoires in COVID-19. Libraries were prepared by immunoSEQ multiplex PCR; TCRdb keeps only in-frame clonotypes and omits some of them. The sample lists roughly 55,000 clones; approximately 92% were seen once. Material: peripheral blood. Receptor source: a human donor with active COVID-19. The donor label of this sample is uncertain. Both conserved end residues are part of each CDR3. D genes are given only for firm matches. Not every row has a clone size; where given, it reads once, few, many or a size class.

>TRBJ1-5|TRBD1|TRBV29-1|-
TGCAGCGTTGCGCTGACAGGGCAAAATCAGCCCCAGCATTTT
CSVALTGQNQPQHF
>TRBJ2-4|-|TRBV9|-
TGTGCCAGCAGCGGGGGGACTTTTATTCAGTACTTC
CASSGGTFIQYF
>TRBJ1-5|-|TRBV15|-
TGTGCCACCAGCAGAGAGTCCGCAGTTAGCAATCAGCCCCAGCATTTT
CATSRESAVSNQPQHF
>TRBJ2-3|TRBD1|TRBV6-6|-
TGTGCCAGCTTCCAAAGAGGGGGCTTGACAGATACGCAGTATTTT
CASFQRGGLTDTQYF
>TRBJ2-7|-|TRBV7-2|-
TGTGCCAGCAGCTTAGACAGGGAGAGCTCCTACGAGCAGTACTTC
CASSLDRESSYEQYF
>TRBJ2-3|TRBD2|TRBV6-5|-
TGTGCCAGCAGTAAGAGGGGACTAGCGGGTAACCCTTTGGATTTT
CASSKRGLAGNPLDF
>TRBJ1-1|-|TRBV29-1|-
TGCAGCGCTTCCGGGACGGAGGGGATGTTGAACACTGAAGCTTTCTTT
CSASGTEGMLNTEAFF
>TRBJ2-1|-|TRBV10-3|-
TGTGCCATCAGTGAGTACGCAGGCGATCTCTCCTACAATGAGCAGTTCTTC
CAISEYAGDLSYNEQFF
>TRBJ1-6|TRBD1|TRBV19|-
TGTGCCAGTAGTATAGGGTCAGGGGGTAATTCACCCCTCCACTTT
CASSIGSGGNSPLHF
>TRBJ2-7|TRBD2|TRBV29-1|-
TGCAGCGTTGTGGAGCAGGGGCCTAGCGGGCTCTACGAGCAGTACTTC
CSVVEQGPSGLYEQYF
>TRBJ2-4|-|TRBV28|-
TGTGCCAGCAGTTCACCGGGAGTCAGGGTAGACATTCAGTACTTC
CASSSPGVRVDIQYF
>TRBJ1-5|-|TRBV2|-
TGTGCCAGCAGCGGGTTTTTGGTTAGCAATCAGCCCCAGCATTTT
CASSGFLVSNQPQHF
>TRBJ2-3|-|TRBV5-1|-
TGCGCCAGCAGCCCGACCGGGGGGCAAGCAGATACGCAGTATTTT
CASSPTGGQADTQYF
>TRBJ1-1|TRBD1|TRBV11-2|-
TGTGCCAGCAGCTTAGGTAGGGGGCGATTCACTGAAGCTTTCTTT
CASSLGRGRFTEAFF
>TRBJ2-1|TRBD2|TRBV3-1/TRBV3-2|-
TGTGCCAGCAGCCTATTGACTAGCGTCTCCTACAATGAGCAGTTCTTC
CASSLLTSVSYNEQFF
>TRBJ2-7|TRBD2|TRBV3-1/TRBV3-2|-
TGTGCCAGCAGCGACGGACTAGCGGGAGGCGAGCAGTACTTC
CASSDGLAGGEQYF
>TRBJ2-1|TRBD2|TRBV9|-
TGTGCCAGCAGCGTAGGCGGGAGGGCCGGGAATGAGCAGTTCTTC
CASSVGGRAGNEQFF
>TRBJ1-1|-|TRBV18|-
TGTGCCAGCTCACCCAGACAGATGAACACTGAAGCTTTCTTT
CASSPRQMNTEAFF
>TRBJ1-4|-|TRBV27|-
TGTGCCAGCAGTTCCTTCCAGGTGTCAGATGAAAAACTGTTTTTT
CASSSFQVSDEKLFF
>TRBJ2-5|-|TRBV15|-
TGTGCCACCAGCAGAGAGAGGGGGACACAAGAGACCCAGTACTTC
CATSRERGTQETQYF
>TRBJ1-4|-|TRBV6-6|-
TGTGCCAGCGGTGCGGGGGAAAAACTGTTTTTT
CASGAGEKLFF
>TRBJ1-2|TRBD1|TRBV4-1|-
TGCGCCAGCAGCCAAGATCGGTCAGGGGGGTATGGCTACACCTTC
CASSQDRSGGYGYTF
>TRBJ2-1|TRBD2|TRBV27|-
TGTGCCAGCAGTCAGGCTAGCGGGAGAAACAATGAGCAGTTCTTC
CASSQASGRNNEQFF
>TRBJ2-3|-|TRBV6-1|-
TGTGCCAGCAGTGAACACAGGGCTGGGACAGATACGCAGTATTTT
CASSEHRAGTDTQYF
>TRBJ2-3|TRBD1|TRBV2|-
TGTGCCAGCGGGCTGGACAGGGGAGTGACAGATACGCAGTATTTT
CASGLDRGVTDTQYF
>TRBJ1-2|TRBD1|TRBV4-2|-
TGTGCCAGCAGCCAAGATGAGGGGGCAGGGAGGTTGTGGTATGGCTACACCTTC
CASSQDEGAGRLWYGYTF
>TRBJ2-5|TRBD2|TRBV7-2|once
TGTGCCAGCAGCCCAGCGGGGGCGATCCAAGAGACCCAGTACTTC
CASSPAGAIQETQYF
>TRBJ1-2|TRBD1|TRBV7-8|once
TGTGCCAGCAGCCGAGCGGGACAGGGTAGCTATGGCTACACCTTC
CASSRAGQGSYGYTF
>TRBJ2-3|-|TRBV9|-
TGTGCCAGCAGCGTCTATCCGACTAGCACAGATACGCAGTATTTT
CASSVYPTSTDTQYF
>TRBJ1-1|TRBD1|TRBV28|-
TGTGCCAGCAGTCCCCGGGACAGCCTACGGAACACTGAAGCTTTCTTT
CASSPRDSLRNTEAFF